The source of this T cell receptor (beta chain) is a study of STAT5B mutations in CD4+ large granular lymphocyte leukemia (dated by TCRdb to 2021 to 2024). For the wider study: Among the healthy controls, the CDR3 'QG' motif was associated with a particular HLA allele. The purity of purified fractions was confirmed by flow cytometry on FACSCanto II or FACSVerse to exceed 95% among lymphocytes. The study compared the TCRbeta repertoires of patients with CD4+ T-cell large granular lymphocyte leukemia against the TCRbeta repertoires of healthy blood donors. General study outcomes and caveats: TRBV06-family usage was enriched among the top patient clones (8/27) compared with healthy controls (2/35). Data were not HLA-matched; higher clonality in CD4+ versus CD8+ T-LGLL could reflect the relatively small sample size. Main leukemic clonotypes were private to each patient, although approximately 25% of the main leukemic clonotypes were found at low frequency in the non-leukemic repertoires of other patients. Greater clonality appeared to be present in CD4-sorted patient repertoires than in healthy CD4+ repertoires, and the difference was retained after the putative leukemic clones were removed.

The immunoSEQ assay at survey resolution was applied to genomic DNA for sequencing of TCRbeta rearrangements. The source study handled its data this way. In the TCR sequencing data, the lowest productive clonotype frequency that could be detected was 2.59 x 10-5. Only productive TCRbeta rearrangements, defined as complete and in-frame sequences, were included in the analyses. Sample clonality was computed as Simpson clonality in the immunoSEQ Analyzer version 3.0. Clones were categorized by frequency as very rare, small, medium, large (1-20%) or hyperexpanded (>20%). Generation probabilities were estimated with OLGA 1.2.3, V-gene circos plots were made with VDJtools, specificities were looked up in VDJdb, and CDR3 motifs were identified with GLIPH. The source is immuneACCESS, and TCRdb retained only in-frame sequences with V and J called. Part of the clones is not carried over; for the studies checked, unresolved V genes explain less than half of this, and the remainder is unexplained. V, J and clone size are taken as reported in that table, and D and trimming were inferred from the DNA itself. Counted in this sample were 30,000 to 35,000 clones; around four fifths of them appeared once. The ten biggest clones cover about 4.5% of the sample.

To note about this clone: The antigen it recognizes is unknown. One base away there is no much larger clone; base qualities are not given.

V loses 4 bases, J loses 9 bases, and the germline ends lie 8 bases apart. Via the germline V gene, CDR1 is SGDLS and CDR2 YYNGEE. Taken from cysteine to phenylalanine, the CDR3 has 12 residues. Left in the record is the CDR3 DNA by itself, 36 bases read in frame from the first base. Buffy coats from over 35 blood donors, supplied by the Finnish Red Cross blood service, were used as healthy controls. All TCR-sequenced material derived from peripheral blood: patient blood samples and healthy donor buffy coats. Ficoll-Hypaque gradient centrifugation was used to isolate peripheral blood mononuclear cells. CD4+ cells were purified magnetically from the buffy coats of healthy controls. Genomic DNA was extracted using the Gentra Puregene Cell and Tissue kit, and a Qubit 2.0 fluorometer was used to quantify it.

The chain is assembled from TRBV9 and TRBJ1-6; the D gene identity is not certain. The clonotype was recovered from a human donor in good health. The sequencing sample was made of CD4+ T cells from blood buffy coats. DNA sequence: TGTGCCAGCAGCAATGAGGGTTCACCCCTCCACTTT. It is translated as CASSNEGSPLHF.